One and the same sample provided the 27 T cell receptor beta chains below, sequenced in a study of T cell responses to AZD1222 COVID-19 vaccine. Clones were sequenced by immunoSEQ multiplex PCR, and TCRdb holds only the in-frame ones, with some missing. Altogether about 130,000 clones are present, about nine tenths being singletons, with the ten largest covering 0.9% to 1.2%. The input for sequencing was peripheral blood, taken 28 days after the second AZD1222 dose. The source of these receptors is an adult who received the AZD1222 COVID-19 vaccine.

Here the CDR3 reads CASSEVENTEAFF. CDR3 nucleotide sequence: TGTGCCAGCAGTGAAGTCGAGAACACTGAAGCTTTCTTT. The chain links TRBV2 to TRBJ1-1, with D unclear. Per germline, CDR1 SNHLY and CDR2 FYNNEI. Trimming cost V 1 base and J 1 base, with 4 bases left between them. The CDR3 is made up of 13 amino acids.

The genes are TRBV13 and TRBJ1-6; D is perhaps TRBD1 (5 bases). This CDR3 spans 12 amino acids. In germline, CDR1 is PRHDT, CDR2 FYEKMQ (reference sequence). Trimming left V 5 bases short and J 12 bases short, with 11 bases between. CDR3 DNA: TGTGCCAGCAGCCCGCAGGGACGACCCCTCCACTTT. Protein product: CASSPQGRPLHF.

This sequence joins TRBV12-5 and TRBJ2-5; no definite D call. V lost 1 base, J lost 5 bases, and 14 bases lay in between. Germline V gene data show CDR1 as LGHNT and CDR2 as FRNRAP. There are 15 residues in the CDR3. The CDR3 region is CASGLGSGVPETQYF. CDR3 coding DNA: TGTGCTAGTGGTTTGGGCAGTGGCGTACCCGAGACCCAGTACTTC.

This clone was observed a single time. The genes are TRBV5-6 and TRBJ1-2, with D possibly being TRBD1 (6 bases). This CDR3 spans 15 amino acids. Trimming removed 2 bases from V and 2 bases from J, with 13 bases in between. In germline, CDR1 is SGHDT, CDR2 YYEEEE. The CDR3, as DNA: TGTGCCAGCAGCTTAAGCGGGGGGCGAAACTATGGCTACACCTTC. Its translation: CASSLSGGRNYGYTF.

This chain links TRBV9 with TRBJ1-1, with a weak D call TRBD1 (6 bases). V was pared by 4 bases and J by 1 base, with 11 bases between. Germline CDR1 is SGDLS and CDR2 is YYNGEE. This CDR3 is 14 amino acids long. CDR3 coding DNA: TGTGCCAGCAGCCCCGGACAGAGGAACACTGAAGCTTTCTTT. Amino acids: CASSPGQRNTEAFF.

This chain links TRBV19 with TRBJ2-7, with D possibly TRBD1 on 6 matching bases. This CDR3 region has 14 residues. Trimming stripped 6 bases from V and 3 bases from J, with 15 bases between. Germline V CDR1 and CDR2: LNHDA, SQIVND (reference sequence). DNA of the CDR3: TGTGCCAGTAGCCCAGCTACAGGGAACTACGAGCAGTACTTC. Translating gives CASSPATGNYEQYF.

This chain links TRBV5-1 with TRBJ2-3; possible D gene TRBD2, 5 bases. The CDR3 runs to 16 residues. Germline CDR1 and CDR2: SGHRS and YFSETQ. V lost 3 bases and J 2 bases, leaving 16 bases between the germline ends. CDR3 residues: CASSSSSLGYTDTQYF. CDR3 coding DNA: TGCGCCAGCAGCTCCTCCTCACTAGGCTACACAGATACGCAGTATTTT.

The V and J genes are TRBV6-1 and TRBJ1-6; no definite D call. The V end was cut by 1 base, the J end by 2 bases, with 6 bases between. The germline gives CDR1 MNHNS, CDR2 SASEGT. This CDR3 has 15 residues. The CDR3 is CASSEEGTYNSPLHF. The CDR3 region has the DNA TGTGCCAGCAGTGAAGAGGGCACCTATAATTCACCCCTCCACTTT.

The chain joins TRBV5-1 to TRBJ2-1, with 9 bases that match TRBD2. This CDR3 is 15 amino acids long. J was trimmed by 6 bases and V by 4 bases; bases with no gene match: 8. The germline CDR1 and CDR2 sequences are SGHRS and YFSETQ. The chain's CDR3 is CASSGSGRGANEQFF. The CDR3, as DNA: TGCGCCAGCAGCGGTAGCGGGAGAGGGGCCAATGAGCAGTTCTTC.

The DNA for the CDR3 is TGCGCCAGCAGCCCTGGTTTTTTAGAGGTGAACACTGAAGCTTTCTTT. This gives the protein CASSPGFLEVNTEAFF. The genes are TRBV5-1 and TRBJ1-1; D uncertain. Germline V gene lookup returns CDR1 SGHRS and CDR2 YFSETQ. Trimming shortened V by 4 bases and J by 0 bases, and 16 bases separated the two germline ends. The CDR3 consists of 16 residues.

The chain couples TRBV5-5 to TRBJ1-6, with D perhaps TRBD1 (5 bases). Germline loops: CDR1 SGHKS, CDR2 YYEKEE (reference sequence). The CDR3 has 15 amino acids. V was shortened by 1 base and J by 7 bases, with 12 bases between the two germline ends. For the CDR3, the DNA is TGTGCCAGCAGCTTGTGGGGGAGATCAAATTCACCCCTCCACTTT. This gives the protein CASSLWGRSNSPLHF.

The genes are TRBV29-1 and TRBJ1-2; D unclear. With 0 bases removed from V and 7 bases from J, the gap between germline ends came to 12 bases. CDR3 length equals 13 residues. Per germline, CDR1 SQVTM and CDR2 ANQGSEA. The CDR3, as DNA: TGCAGCGTTGAAGATCTAGGAGGGTCTGGCTACACCTTC. It encodes CSVEDLGGSGYTF. Supplemented by reference TRBV29-1 and TRBJ1-2, the full variable domain reads SAVISQKPSRDICQRGTSLTIQCQVDSQVTMMFWYRQQPGQSLTLIATANQGSEATYESGFVIDKFPISRPNLTFSTLTVSNMSPEDSSIYLCSVEDLGGSGYTFGSGTRLTVV.

The chain uses TRBV5-1 and TRBJ1-4; D gene unclear. V was trimmed by 0 bases and J by 4 bases, leaving 7 bases between them. This CDR3 spans 14 amino acids. Germline-derived CDR1 and CDR2 are SGHRS and YFSETQ. CDR3 residues: CASSLDYLNEKLFF. For the CDR3, the DNA is TGCGCCAGCAGCTTGGATTACCTTAATGAAAAACTGTTTTTT.

CDR3 nucleotides: TGTGCCAGTAGTATTTCCGGGACTAGGAATGGCTACACCTTC. Its translation: CASSISGTRNGYTF. V gene TRBV19 combines with J gene TRBJ1-2; tentative D call: TRBD1 (5 bases). Per germline, CDR1 LNHDA and CDR2 SQIVND (reference sequence). This CDR3 has 14 amino acids. Trimming stripped 3 bases from V and 6 bases from J, with 14 bases between.

This chain uses TRBV11-1 with TRBJ2-2; D not certain. CDR1 SGHAT and CDR2 FQDESV come from the germline V gene (reference sequence). This CDR3 contains 13 residues. V dropped 2 bases and J dropped 6 bases, with 7 bases sitting between them. The chain's CDR3 is CASSLRLAGELFF. CDR3 nucleotides: TGTGCCAGCAGCTTAAGACTGGCCGGGGAGCTGTTTTTT.

The CDR3 is CSVQSRGNEKLFF. In nucleotides, the CDR3 is TGCAGCGTTCAGTCCAGGGGGAATGAAAAACTGTTTTTT. V gene TRBV29-1 combines with J gene TRBJ1-4; 7 bases agree with TRBD1. Germline CDR1 and CDR2: SQVTM and ANQGSEA. This CDR3 contains 13 residues. V lost 5 bases and J lost 5; bases outside the gene matches: 5. The entire variable domain, with the rest obtained from reference TRBV29-1 and TRBJ1-4, is as follows: SAVISQKPSRDICQRGTSLTIQCQVDSQVTMMFWYRQQPGQSLTLIATANQGSEATYESGFVIDKFPISRPNLTFSTLTVSNMSPEDSSIYLCSVQSRGNEKLFFGSGTQLSVL.

CDR3 amino acids: CATSRDMGNYGYTF. The CDR3 DNA reads as TGTGCCACCAGCAGAGATATGGGGAACTATGGCTACACCTTC. The chain has TRBV15 and TRBJ1-2; D gene ambiguous. The CDR3 is 14 residues long. CDR1 LNHNV and CDR2 YYDKDF come from the germline V gene (reference sequence). With 0 bases removed from V and 2 bases from J, the gap between germline ends came to 7 bases.

The chain couples TRBV9 to TRBJ2-1; D is undetermined. Trimming pared 6 bases from V and 3 bases from J, leaving 10 bases between. In germline, CDR1 is SGDLS, CDR2 YYNGEE. The CDR3 is 13 amino acids. This chain's CDR3 is CASTPASYNEQFF. Written as DNA, the CDR3 is TGTGCCAGCACCCCAGCGAGCTACAATGAGCAGTTCTTC.

In regard to this clone: This sequence may be a read error, since a much larger clone differs from it by one base. V usage is TRBV3-1 (or the pseudogene TRBV3-2) and J usage is TRBJ2-1, with 13 bases identical to TRBD2. CDR1 and CDR2 from the germline V gene are LGHDT and YNNKEL (reference sequence). The CDR3 is 15 residues long. The ends lost 4 bases at V and 5 bases at J; junction bases unmatched: 2. In DNA, the CDR3 is TGTGCCAGCAGCCTCGGGACTAGCGGGGACAATGAGCAGTTCTTC. Its protein product is CASSLGTSGDNEQFF.

CDR3 loop: CASSRLAGTAHEQFF. CDR3 bases: TGTGCCAGCAGTAGACTAGCGGGAACCGCACATGAGCAGTTCTTC. The chain employs TRBV6-4 and TRBJ2-1; TRBD2 aligns across 11 bases. CDR1 is MRHNA, CDR2 SNTAGT, per germline. The CDR3 is 15 amino acids. The V gene end was trimmed by 5 bases and the J gene end by 8 bases; junction bases not matched to a gene: 8.

J is TRBJ1-1 and V is TRBV18, with D possibly TRBD1 on 5 matching bases. V was pared by 5 bases and J by 1 base, with 14 bases between. Germline V CDR1 and CDR2: KGHSH, LQKENI. The CDR3 consists of 15 residues. CDR3 loop: CASSSSGRKNTEAFF. The CDR3, as DNA: TGTGCCAGCTCAAGTTCGGGACGGAAGAACACTGAAGCTTTCTTT.

The rearrangement joins TRBV27 to TRBJ1-1; 9 bases line up with TRBD1. Per germline, CDR1 MNHEY and CDR2 SMNVEV (reference sequence). CDR3 length: 14 residues. The junction had 7 bases not matched to a gene; V was cut back by 6 bases and J by 5 bases. CDR3 bases: TGTGCCAGCAGCCTTACAGGGGGCGGGACTGAAGCTTTCTTT. Its translation: CASSLTGGGTEAFF.

The chain links TRBV19 to TRBJ2-1; D possibly uses TRBD1 or TRBD2 (6 bases each). The CDR3 extends over 17 amino acids. Per the germline V gene, CDR1 is LNHDA and CDR2 is SQIVND (reference sequence). V lost 7 bases to trimming and J lost 5 bases, with 24 bases between them. The CDR3 reads CASIRETGGAVDNEQFF. The CDR3, as DNA: TGTGCCAGTATTCGAGAAACCGGGGGCGCGGTAGACAATGAGCAGTTCTTC.

In nucleotides, the CDR3 is TGCGCCAGCAGCAGGACACGGAACGAGCAGTACTTC. This encodes CASSRTRNEQYF. The V and J genes are TRBV5-1 and TRBJ2-7; possible D gene TRBD1, 5 bases. CDR1 is SGHRS and CDR2 is YFSETQ in the germline V gene. The CDR3 is made up of 12 amino acids. Trimming took 4 bases from V and 5 from J, leaving 10 bases between them.

CDR3 coding DNA: TGTGCCACCAGCAGAGATCTAGGGGGCTCCGGTCAGGAAAAACTGTTTTTT. It codes for CATSRDLGGSGQEKLFF. The gene calls are TRBV15 and TRBJ1-4; 7 positions match TRBD1. Germline V gene sequence: CDR1 LNHNV, CDR2 YYDKDF (reference sequence). The CDR3 is 17 amino acids. The trim removed 0 bases at V and 8 bases at J, leaving 12 bases unmatched. The full variable domain, rest sourced from reference TRBV15 and TRBJ1-4, is DAMVIQNPRYQVTQFGKPVTLSCSQTLNHNVMYWYQQKSSQAPKLLFHYYDKDFNNEADTPDNFQSRRPNTSFCFLDIRSPGLGDTAMYLCATSRDLGGSGQEKLFFGSGTQLSVL.

This chain joins TRBV28 and TRBJ2-4; D is tentatively TRBD1 or TRBD2 (5 bases each). This CDR3 region has 15 residues. The germline CDR1 and CDR2 sequences are MDHEN and SYDVKM. Trimming shortened V by 5 bases and J by 8 bases, and 19 bases separated the two germline ends. This chain's CDR3 is CASSPPGTPRDIQYF. The CDR3 DNA is TGTGCCAGCAGTCCCCCCGGGACCCCGCGGGACATTCAGTACTTC.

The CDR3 DNA reads TGTGCCAGCAGCGCACAGGGGACGCCCGGGCAGCCCCAGCATTTT. Translating gives CASSAQGTPGQPQHF. The chain links TRBV9 to TRBJ1-5; 7 bases are a match to TRBD1. The V segment lost 3 bases and the J segment 7 bases; nucleotides outside the gene matches: 10. CDR3 length equals 15 residues. Germline values: CDR1 SGDLS, CDR2 YYNGEE.